Detailed here is one TCR beta chain. The antigen is unknown. An even split of each subset's genomic DNA across several immunoSEQ plates was performed. Clones were sequenced by immunoSEQ multiplex PCR, and TCRdb holds only the in-frame ones, with some missing. Here the sample spans about a million clones, about 75% being singletons. The data derive from a study of shared clonotypes between healthy human individuals. Background on the study: Two women and three men aged 18 to 49 served as donors. Study-wide points: Across subsets, estimated richness was generally greater for naive than for memory populations.

The ends lost 6 bases at V and 5 bases at J; junction bases unmatched: 10. Germline CDR1 MNHNS, CDR2 SASEGT. CDR3 length: 15 residues. Donors were healthy HIV-negative adults without recent acute infections or vaccinations. The origin of this receptor is a man aged 18 to 30 in good health. The specimen sequenced was memory CD4+ T cells sorted from blood. The subset: CD45RA-negative fraction. The V and J genes are TRBV6-1 and TRBJ1-1; 9 nucleotides align to TRBD1. CDR3 residues: CASSRDRAPGTEAFF. The CDR3, as DNA: TGTGCCAGCAGCCGGGACAGGGCCCCGGGGACTGAAGCTTTCTTT.